The text below deals with one T cell receptor beta chain. The CDR3 loop spans 17 amino acids. CDR1 LGHNA and CDR2 YNFKEQ come from the germline V gene. V dropped 0 bases and J dropped 4; count of bases not matched to a gene: 9. This sample stems from a study of T-cell memory formation after mild COVID-19. Using its own MiXCR run on the 5' RACE reads, TCRdb lists one record per CDR3 protein. The sample includes about 350,000 distinct CDR3 sequences, roughly 13% of them seen just once. The sequenced sample consisted of PBMCs or a T cell subset sorted from them (not recorded which). This TCR was sampled from a man aged 18 to 30 who had mild COVID-19 (a few samples of this study predate the infection). Cell type and time point are not known. The chain carries TRBV4-2 and TRBJ2-3; 8 bases are shared with TRBD1. The CDR3 protein is CASSQDVITGGADTQYF. CDR3 nucleotide sequence: TGTGCCAGCAGCCAAGATGTAATAACAGGGGGAGCAGATACGCAGTATTTT.